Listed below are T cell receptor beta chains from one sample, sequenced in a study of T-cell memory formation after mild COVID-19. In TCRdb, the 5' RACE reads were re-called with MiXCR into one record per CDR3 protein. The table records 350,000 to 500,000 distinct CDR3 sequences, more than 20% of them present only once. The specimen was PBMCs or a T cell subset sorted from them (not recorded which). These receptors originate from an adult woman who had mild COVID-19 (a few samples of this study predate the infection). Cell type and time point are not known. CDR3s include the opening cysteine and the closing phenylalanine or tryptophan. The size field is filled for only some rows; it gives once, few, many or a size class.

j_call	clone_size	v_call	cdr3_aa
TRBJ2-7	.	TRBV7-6	CASSLVVGGQGLSGEQYF
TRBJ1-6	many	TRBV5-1	CASSPGRTASPLHF
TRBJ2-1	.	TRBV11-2	CASSLQSGRGIYNEQFF
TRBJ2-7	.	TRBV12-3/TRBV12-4	CASRYRTSGRASEQYF
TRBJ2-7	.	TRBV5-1	CASSYWALQGTYEQYF
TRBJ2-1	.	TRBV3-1	CASSPFGLAGGPSSYNEQFF
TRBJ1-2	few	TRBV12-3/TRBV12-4	CATSSGTGAYGYTF
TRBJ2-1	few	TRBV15	CATSMDRGYNEQFF
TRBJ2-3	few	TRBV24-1	CATSLRGGPTDTQYF
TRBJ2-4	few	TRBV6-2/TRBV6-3	CASSSGLAENIQYF
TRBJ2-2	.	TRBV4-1	CASSQGLGTTNTGELFF
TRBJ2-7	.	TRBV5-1	CASSLDTAGTAEQYF
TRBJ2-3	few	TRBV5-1	CASRTSGTTDTQYF
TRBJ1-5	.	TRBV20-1	CSAHVDTQPQHF
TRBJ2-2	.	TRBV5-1	CASSLAAGAGELFF
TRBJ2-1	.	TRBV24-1	CATTHGDRGILWIEYNEQFF
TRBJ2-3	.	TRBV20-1	CSATRGPSTDTQYF
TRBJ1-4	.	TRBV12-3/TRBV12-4	CASSLAGGSEKLFF
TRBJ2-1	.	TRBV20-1	CSASGPFNIGSEQFF
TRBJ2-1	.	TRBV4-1	CASSQDGGYVHNEQFF
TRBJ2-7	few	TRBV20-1	CSASESGRSYEQYF
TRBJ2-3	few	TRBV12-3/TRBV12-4	CASRRASPPDQDTQYF